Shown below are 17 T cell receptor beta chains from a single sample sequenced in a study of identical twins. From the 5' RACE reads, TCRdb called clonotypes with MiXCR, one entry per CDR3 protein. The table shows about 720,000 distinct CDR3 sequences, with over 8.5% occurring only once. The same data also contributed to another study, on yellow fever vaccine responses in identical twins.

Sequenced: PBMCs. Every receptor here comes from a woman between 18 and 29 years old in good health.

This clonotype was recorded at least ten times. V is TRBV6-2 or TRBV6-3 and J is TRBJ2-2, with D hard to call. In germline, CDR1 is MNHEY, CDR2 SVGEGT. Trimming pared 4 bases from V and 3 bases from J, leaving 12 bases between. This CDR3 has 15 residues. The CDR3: CASSSALIDTGELFF. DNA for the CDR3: TGTGCCAGCAGTTCCGCTCTCATAGACACCGGGGAGCTGTTTTTT.

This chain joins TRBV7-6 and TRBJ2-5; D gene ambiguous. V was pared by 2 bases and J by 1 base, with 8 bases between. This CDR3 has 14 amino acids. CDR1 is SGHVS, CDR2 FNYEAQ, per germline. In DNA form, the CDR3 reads TGTGCCAGCAGCTTAACAGAGCTCCAAGAGACCCAGTACTTC. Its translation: CASSLTELQETQYF.

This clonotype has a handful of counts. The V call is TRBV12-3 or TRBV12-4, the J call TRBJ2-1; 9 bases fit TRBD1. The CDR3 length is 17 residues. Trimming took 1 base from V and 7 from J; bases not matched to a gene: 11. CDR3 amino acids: CASSLGEDRGQGNEQFF. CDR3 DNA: TGTGCCAGCAGTTTAGGAGAGGATAGGGGACAGGGTAATGAGCAGTTCTTC.

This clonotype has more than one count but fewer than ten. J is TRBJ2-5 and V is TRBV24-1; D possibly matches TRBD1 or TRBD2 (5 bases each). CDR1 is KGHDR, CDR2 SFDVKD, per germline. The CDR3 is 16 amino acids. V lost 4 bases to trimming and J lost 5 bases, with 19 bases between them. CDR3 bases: TGTGCCACCAGTGACTCCTCCCGAGGGGCCGGGGAGACCCAGTACTTC. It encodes CATSDSSRGAGETQYF.

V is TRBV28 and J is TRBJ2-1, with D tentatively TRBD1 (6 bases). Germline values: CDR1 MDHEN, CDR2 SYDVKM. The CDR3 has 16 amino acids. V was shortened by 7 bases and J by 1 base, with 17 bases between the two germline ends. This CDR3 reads CASKSQDSRSYNEQFF. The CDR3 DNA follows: TGTGCCAGCAAATCCCAGGACAGTCGGTCCTACAATGAGCAGTTCTTC.

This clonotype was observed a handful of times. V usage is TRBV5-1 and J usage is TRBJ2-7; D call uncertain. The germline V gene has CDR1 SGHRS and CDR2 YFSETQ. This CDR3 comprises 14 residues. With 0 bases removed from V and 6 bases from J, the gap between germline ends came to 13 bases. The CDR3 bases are TGCGCCAGCAGCTTGGTATCAGGCTTCGGCGAGCAGTACTTC. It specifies CASSLVSGFGEQYF.

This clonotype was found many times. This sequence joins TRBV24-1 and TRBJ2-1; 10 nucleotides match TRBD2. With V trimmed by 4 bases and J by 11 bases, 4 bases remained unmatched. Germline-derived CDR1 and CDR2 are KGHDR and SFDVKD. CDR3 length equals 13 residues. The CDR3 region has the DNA TGTGCCACCAGTGAATGGACTAGCGGCAAGCAGTTCTTC. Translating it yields CATSEWTSGKQFF.

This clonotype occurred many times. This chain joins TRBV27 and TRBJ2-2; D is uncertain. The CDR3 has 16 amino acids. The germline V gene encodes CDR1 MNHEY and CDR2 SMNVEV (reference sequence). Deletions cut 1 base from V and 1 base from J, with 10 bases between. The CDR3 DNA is TGTGCCAGCAGTTTATTTTGGGTCCTGAACACCGGGGAGCTGTTTTTT. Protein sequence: CASSLFWVLNTGELFF.

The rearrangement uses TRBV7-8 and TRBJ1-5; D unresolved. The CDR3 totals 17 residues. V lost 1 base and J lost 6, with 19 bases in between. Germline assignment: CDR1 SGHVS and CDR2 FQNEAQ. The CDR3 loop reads CASSLVFSTEWGQPQHF. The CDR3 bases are TGTGCCAGCAGCTTAGTCTTCTCCACTGAATGGGGTCAGCCCCAGCATTTT. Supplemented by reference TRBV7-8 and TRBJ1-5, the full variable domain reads GAGVSQSPRYKVAKRGQDVALRCDPISGHVSLFWYQQALGQGPEFLTYFQNEAQLDKSGLPSDRFFAERPEGSVSTLKIQRTQQEDSAVYLCASSLVFSTEWGQPQHFGDGTRLSIL.

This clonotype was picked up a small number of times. CDR3 nucleotides: TGTGCCAGCAGCACCCCTAGGGGGGAGCCCTACGAGCAGTACTTC. This translates into CASSTPRGEPYEQYF. The chain has TRBV12-3 or TRBV12-4 and TRBJ2-7; D may match TRBD1 or TRBD2 (6 bases each). Trimming removed 6 bases from V and 2 bases from J, with 17 bases in between. CDR3 length equals 15 residues.

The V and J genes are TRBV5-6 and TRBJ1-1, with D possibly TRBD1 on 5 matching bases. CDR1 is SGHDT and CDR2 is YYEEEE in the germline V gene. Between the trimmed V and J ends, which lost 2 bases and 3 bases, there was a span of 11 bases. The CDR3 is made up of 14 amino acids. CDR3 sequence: CASSFGGDDTEAFF. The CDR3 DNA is TGTGCCAGCAGCTTCGGGGGGGACGACACTGAAGCTTTCTTT.

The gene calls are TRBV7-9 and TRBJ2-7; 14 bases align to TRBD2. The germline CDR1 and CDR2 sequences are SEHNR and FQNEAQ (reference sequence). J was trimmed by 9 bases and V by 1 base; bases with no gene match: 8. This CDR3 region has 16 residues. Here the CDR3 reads CASSLGPGLAGEAQYF. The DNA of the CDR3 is TGTGCCAGCAGCTTAGGGCCGGGACTAGCGGGAGAGGCGCAGTACTTC.

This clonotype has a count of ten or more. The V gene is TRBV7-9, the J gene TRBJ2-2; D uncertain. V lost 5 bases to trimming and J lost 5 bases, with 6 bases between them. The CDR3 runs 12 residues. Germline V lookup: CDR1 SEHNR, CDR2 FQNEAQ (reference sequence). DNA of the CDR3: TGTGCCAGCAGCCCATTGACCGGGGAGCTGTTTTTT. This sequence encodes CASSPLTGELFF.

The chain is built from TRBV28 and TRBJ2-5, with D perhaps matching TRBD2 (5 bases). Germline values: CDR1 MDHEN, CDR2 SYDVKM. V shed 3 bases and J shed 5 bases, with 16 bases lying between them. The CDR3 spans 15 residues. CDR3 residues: CASSFNWTSLETQYF. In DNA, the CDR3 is TGTGCCAGCAGTTTCAATTGGACTTCTCTGGAGACCCAGTACTTC.

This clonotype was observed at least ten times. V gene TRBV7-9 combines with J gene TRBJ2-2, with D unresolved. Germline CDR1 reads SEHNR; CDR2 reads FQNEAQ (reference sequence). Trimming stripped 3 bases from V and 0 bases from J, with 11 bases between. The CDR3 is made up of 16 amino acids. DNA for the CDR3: TGTGCCAGCAGCTTCCTCCTGGCCGCGAACACCGGGGAGCTGTTTTTT. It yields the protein CASSFLLAANTGELFF.

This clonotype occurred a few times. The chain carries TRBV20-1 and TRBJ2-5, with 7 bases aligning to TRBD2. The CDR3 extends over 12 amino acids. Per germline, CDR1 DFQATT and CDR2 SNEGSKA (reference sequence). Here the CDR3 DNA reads TGCAGCTTCCCGGGACTAAAAGAGACCCAGTACTTC. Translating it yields CSFPGLKETQYF.

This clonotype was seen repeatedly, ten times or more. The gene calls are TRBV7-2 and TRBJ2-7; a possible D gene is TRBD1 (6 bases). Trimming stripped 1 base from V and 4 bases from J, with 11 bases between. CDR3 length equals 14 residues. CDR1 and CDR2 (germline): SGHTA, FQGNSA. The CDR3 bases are TGTGCCAGCAGCTTAGGACAGGTGGGATACGAGCAGTACTTC. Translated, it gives CASSLGQVGYEQYF.